This T cell receptor (beta chain) was recorded in a study of OX40 agonist ivuxolimab in advanced cancers. Looking at the study overall: It was ivuxolimab, an agonistic anti-OX40 (CD134) antibody, that patients were treated with. Participants averaged about 60 years of age (range about 23 to 80) and were 75% to 90% male. Study observations and caveats: On average, CD8+ T cells had more expanded clones than CD4+.

On this clone: The antigen is not known.

Peripheral blood came from all dose cohorts at three timepoints. Germline-derived CDR1 and CDR2 are SGHRS and YFSETQ. Unmatched junction bases numbered 8, after V lost 6 bases and J lost 2 bases. The CDR3 runs 14 residues. Clones were sequenced by immunoSEQ multiplex PCR, and TCRdb holds only the in-frame ones, with some missing. The sample includes approximately 49,000 clones, around 84% of them seen just once. The specimen was CD4+ or CD8+ T cells sorted from blood, collected in a trial of the OX40 agonist ivuxolimab. The chain has TRBV5-1 and TRBJ2-7; TRBD2 matches 7 bases. The origin of this receptor is an adult with an advanced solid tumor such as melanoma, head and neck, liver or kidney cancer. The CDR3 DNA reads TGCGCCAGCACCGAGGGAGGGCGGGCCTACGAGCAGTACTTC. Translation: CASTEGGRAYEQYF.